This TCR beta chain emerged from a study of T cell clonality in common variable immunodeficiency. Study results and limitations: CVID subjects had higher TCRbeta clonality than healthy controls, most marked in about a third. What drives increased CVID clonality needs T cell subpopulation sequencing. In common variable immunodeficiency, TCR beta chains reportedly carried fewer deletions and N-nucleotide insertions.

Some clones are missing from TCRdb's copy, which holds only in-frame ones; the method was immunoSEQ multiplex PCR. There are 35,000 or so clones in the sample, none observed a single time. Replacement immunoglobulin had been given to every CVID subject for at least one year. Blood samples were heparinized, roughly 5 to 9 ml per donor. The CDR3 is made up of 15 amino acids. CDR1 and CDR2 from the germline V gene are SSHAT and FNYEAQ (reference sequence). Trimming removed 2 bases from V and 4 bases from J, with 11 bases in between. Comment on this clone: Its specificity is unknown. The read terminates 3 residues before the CDR3 end, so the remaining end is supplied by the germline J gene.

V and J are TRBV7-7 and TRBJ2-2; D is possibly TRBD1 (5 bases). The sequence was obtained from a human donor with common variable immunodeficiency. Sequenced material: peripheral blood mononuclear cells. This CDR3 is CASSLNRTPTGELFF. The CDR3 bases that were read are TGTGCCAGCAGCTTAAACAGGACACCCACCGGGGAG.